Below, 17 T cell receptor beta chains from the same sample are listed, as sequenced in a study of shared clonotypes between healthy human individuals. The naive CD8 fraction comprised CD45RO-negative cells positively selected for CCR7 and excluded terminally differentiated effector memory CD45RA+ cells. The table came from immunoSEQ multiplex PCR; TCRdb's copy has only in-frame clones and leaves some out. The table includes hundreds of thousands of clones, roughly 95% detected once. The specimen sequenced was naive CD8+ T cells sorted from blood. The receptors here all came from a woman in her thirties in good health.

The CDR3 region is CASSRRLAGSPEQYF. Written as DNA, the CDR3 is TGCGCCAGCAGCCGAAGGCTGGCGGGGTCCCCCGAGCAGTACTTC. The chain couples TRBV4-1 to TRBJ2-7; a weak D match, TRBD2 (6 bases). V gave up 4 bases and J gave up 6 bases, with 19 bases separating them. Germline CDR1 is MGHRA and CDR2 is YSYEKL. The CDR3 spans 15 residues.

The V and J genes are TRBV11-2 and TRBJ2-5, with TRBD1 identical over 7 bases. The J call may be in error: the DNA end matches TRBJ2-7 better. The CDR3 runs to 15 residues. Per the germline V gene, CDR1 is SGHAT and CDR2 is FQNNGV. CDR3: CASSAGTGASYEQYF. The CDR3 DNA is TGTGCCAGCAGCGCAGGAACAGGGGCCTCCTACGAGCAGTACTTC.

This rearrangement joins TRBV11-2 to TRBJ2-7; 12 bases are a match to TRBD2. J was trimmed by 4 bases and V by 5 bases; bases with no gene match: 9. Germline values: CDR1 SGHAT, CDR2 FQNNGV. The CDR3 contains 16 residues. The CDR3 protein is CASSHLLAGGQYEQYF. Here the CDR3 DNA reads TGTGCCAGCAGCCACCTACTAGCGGGAGGCCAGTACGAGCAGTACTTC.

The J gene is TRBJ2-7, the V gene TRBV4-1; TRBD2 agrees at 7 bases. Germline lookup yields CDR1 MGHRA and CDR2 YSYEKL. With V trimmed by 3 bases and J by 2 bases, 10 bases remained unmatched. The CDR3 spans 16 residues. CDR3 sequence: CASSHAGGDLAYEQYF. CDR3 in DNA: TGCGCCAGCAGCCACGCTGGGGGGGACTTGGCCTACGAGCAGTACTTC.

J is TRBJ2-7 and V is TRBV2, with 11 bases fitting TRBD1. From germline, CDR1 is SNHLY and CDR2 FYNNEI. The CDR3 covers 15 residues. With 6 bases clipped from V and 5 bases from J, the junction kept 9 bases outside the gene matches. The CDR3 DNA is TGTGCCAGCAGGAACGGACAGGGGGCGCGGCACGAGCAGTACTTC. Its translation: CASRNGQGARHEQYF.

The V call is TRBV2, the J call TRBJ2-1; a weak D match, TRBD2 (5 bases). The CDR3 extends over 13 amino acids. Germline CDR1 and CDR2: SNHLY and FYNNEI. The germline V and J ends were trimmed by 9 bases and 5 bases, with 14 bases remaining between them. CDR3 sequence (DNA): TGTGCCAGGCACAGAGGGCTGCACAATGAGCAGTTCTTC. Amino acids: CARHRGLHNEQFF.

Regarding this clone: Other DNA sequences in this sample translate to the same CDR3. The V and J genes are TRBV6-6 and TRBJ2-2; D is unresolved. The germline gives CDR1 MNHNY, CDR2 SVGAGI (reference sequence). V lost 4 bases and J 8 bases, leaving 5 bases between the germline ends. This CDR3 is built from 11 residues. This CDR3 is CASSLTGELFF. CDR3 DNA sequence: TGTGCCAGCAGTTTGACAGGGGAGCTGTTTTTT.

The CDR3 DNA is TGTGCCAGCAGTTTAAATGCAATACGGCTAACCTACGAGCAGTACTTC. It translates to CASSLNAIRLTYEQYF. V usage is TRBV28 and J usage is TRBJ2-7; no clear D gene. Germline assignment: CDR1 MDHEN and CDR2 SYDVKM. V was pared by 2 bases and J by 2 bases, with 16 bases between. The CDR3 consists of 16 residues.

The chain employs TRBV1 and TRBJ2-7; the table's D gene call, TRBD2, was not cross checked with the DNA. TRBV1 is a pseudogene segment. The CDR3 extends over 16 amino acids. The CDR3 protein is CTSSCRRVLEAYEQYF. DNA for the CDR3: TGCACCAGCAGCTGCCGCCGTGTCTTAGAGGCCTACGAGCAGTACTTC.

The chain joins TRBV18 to TRBJ2-7; 11 nucleotides align to TRBD1. After removal of 3 bases from V and 2 bases from J, the junction contained 3 bases not matched to a gene. CDR1 and CDR2 from the germline V gene are KGHSH and LQKENI. The CDR3 length is 15 residues. CDR3: CASSPPDRGPYEQYF. Written as DNA, the CDR3 is TGTGCCAGCTCACCGCCGGACAGGGGGCCCTACGAGCAGTACTTC.

J is TRBJ2-7 and V is TRBV13; no definite D call. This CDR3 is 17 amino acids long. The ends were cut back, 0 bases at V and 3 bases at J, with 18 bases in the middle. The germline gives CDR1 PRHDT, CDR2 FYEKMQ (reference sequence). The DNA for the CDR3 is TGTGCCAGCAGCTTAGGCCTAGGTTACGGGCCAGTCTACGAGCAGTACTTC. The encoded protein is CASSLGLGYGPVYEQYF.

The chain combines TRBV4-2 with TRBJ1-5, with D possibly being TRBD1 (6 bases). CDR1 and CDR2 from the germline V gene are LGHNA and YNFKEQ. This CDR3 is 15 amino acids long. The V end lost 0 bases, the J end lost 8 bases, and 14 bases lay between the germline ends. The CDR3 is CASSQDRGSGKPQHF. The CDR3 DNA reads TGTGCCAGCAGCCAAGACAGGGGCAGCGGGAAGCCCCAGCATTTT.

The chain is built from TRBV4-1 and TRBJ2-7, with no clear D. Trimming shortened V by 1 base and J by 5 bases, and 9 bases separated the two germline ends. There are 13 residues in the CDR3. CDR1 MGHRA and CDR2 YSYEKL come from the germline V gene. This chain's CDR3 is CASSQGTVNEQYF. In DNA form, the CDR3 reads TGCGCCAGCAGCCAAGGGACCGTCAACGAGCAGTACTTC.

The chain employs TRBV13 and TRBJ2-1; TRBD2 matches 8 bases. With 1 base clipped from V and 6 bases from J, the junction kept 11 bases outside the gene matches. This CDR3 contains 17 residues. Germline V gives CDR1 PRHDT, CDR2 FYEKMQ (reference sequence). The CDR3 DNA reads as TGTGCCAGCAGCTTAGATCTTAGCGGGACTCCCGGCAATGAGCAGTTCTTC. It yields the protein CASSLDLSGTPGNEQFF.

This chain links TRBV2 with TRBJ2-5, with TRBD2 identical over 9 bases. The CDR3 loop spans 16 amino acids. The trim removed 3 bases at V and 4 bases at J, leaving 9 bases unmatched. Germline CDR1 and CDR2: SNHLY and FYNNEI. The CDR3 loop is CASSDPQREVPETQYF. CDR3 sequence (DNA): TGTGCCAGCAGTGACCCCCAGCGGGAGGTTCCAGAGACCCAGTACTTC.

The chain carries TRBV9 and TRBJ2-3; TRBD2 matches at 10 bases. The V segment lost 3 bases and the J segment 2 bases; nucleotides outside the gene matches: 15. From germline, CDR1 is SGDLS and CDR2 YYNGEE. CDR3 length: 19 residues. The CDR3 loop is CASSAEGWSGRALTDTQYF. The CDR3, as DNA: TGTGCCAGCAGCGCCGAGGGTTGGAGCGGGAGGGCCCTCACAGATACGCAGTATTTT.

This sequence joins TRBV29-1 and TRBJ2-2; the D is unclear. The CDR3 is made up of 13 amino acids. Germline loops: CDR1 SQVTM, CDR2 ANQGSEA. V was clipped by 4 bases and J by 1 base, with 7 bases between them. CDR3 residues: CSVVPGNTGELFF. The CDR3 nucleotides are TGCAGCGTTGTCCCCGGGAACACCGGGGAGCTGTTTTTT.